These 5 T cell receptor beta chains were sequenced from one sample in a study of T-cell reconstitution after alpha-beta-depleted transplantation in children. TCRbeta library preparation incorporated unique molecular identifiers. TCRdb processed the PCR reads anew with MiXCR; each CDR3 protein has one entry. The table records approximately 1,000,000 distinct CDR3 sequences, around 30% of them present only once. The sample in question was PBMCs, mostly from graft donor cells, obtained 360 days after TCRalphabeta/CD19-depleted stem cell transplant. Receptor source: a boy under two years old who had a stem cell transplant for SCID, so the T cells may come from the graft donor.

The rearrangement joins TRBV18 to TRBJ1-2; TRBD1 is a possible D gene (5 bases). The V end was cut by 4 bases, the J end by 4 bases, with 10 bases between. The CDR3 is 13 amino acids. Germline V gene data show CDR1 as KGHSH and CDR2 as LQKENI. Here the CDR3 reads CASSRQPIYGYTF. CDR3 in DNA: TGTGCCAGCTCACGACAGCCCATCTATGGCTACACCTTC.

This clonotype was seen a few times. The chain uses TRBV5-1 and TRBJ2-3, with D maybe TRBD2 (5 bases). Germline loops: CDR1 SGHRS, CDR2 YFSETQ. The V gene lost 0 bases and the J gene lost 6 bases, with 17 bases spanning the gap. The CDR3 totals 16 residues. CDR3 coding DNA: TGCGCCAGCAGCTTGGACATCTGGGCTAGCCCCGATACGCAGTATTTT. This gives the protein CASSLDIWASPDTQYF.

This clonotype was picked up a small number of times. CDR3: CASSWATGYRVTDTQYF. DNA for the CDR3: TGCGCCAGCAGCTGGGCCACCGGCTACCGCGTCACAGATACGCAGTATTTT. The rearrangement links TRBV5-1 to TRBJ2-3, with D unclear. The V end lost 3 bases, the J end lost 2 bases, and 19 bases lay between the germline ends. The CDR3 length is 17 residues. Germline CDR1 SGHRS, CDR2 YFSETQ.

The chain combines TRBV5-5 with TRBJ2-5; D might be TRBD1 (6 bases). The germline V and J ends were trimmed by 1 base and 4 bases, with 11 bases remaining between them. The germline CDR1 and CDR2 sequences are SGHKS and YYEKEE (reference sequence). The CDR3 runs 14 residues. CDR3 nucleotides: TGTGCCAGCAGCTTGCCGTCAGGGGTAGAGACCCAGTACTTC. It specifies CASSLPSGVETQYF. Full variable domain (missing parts from reference TRBV5-5 and TRBJ2-5): DAGVTQSPTHLIKTRGQQVTLRCSPISGHKSVSWYQQVLGQGPQFIFQYYEKEERGRGNFPDRFSARQFPNYSSELNVNALLLGDSALYLCASSLPSGVETQYFGPGTRLLVL.

Only a few counts were recorded for this clonotype. This chain joins TRBV2 and TRBJ2-7; TRBD1 is a possible D gene (5 bases). Trimming shortened V by 2 bases and J by 3 bases, and 17 bases separated the two germline ends. The CDR3 has 16 residues. Per germline, CDR1 SNHLY and CDR2 FYNNEI. The CDR3 bases are TGTGCCAGCAGTGAATTCCCGGGCAGGGCGAACTACGAGCAGTACTTC. Translated: CASSEFPGRANYEQYF.